This is a list of T cell receptor beta chains from one sample in a study of beta chain features in type 1 diabetes. Only in-frame clones appear in the TCRdb table, and some are missing; sequencing was by immunoSEQ multiplex PCR. The sample gives about 930,000 clones, 15% to 20% of which show up once; about 0.02% is in the top ten. Sequencing used naive CD4+ T cells from blood. Receptor source: a woman between 18 and 30 years old in good health. Both conserved end residues are part of each CDR3.

TRBV4-3 | CASSQESTRRLFF
TRBV18 | CASSPGGDIQYF
TRBV4-3 | CASSQERRKGQIKFVQYF
TRBV4-3 | CASSQAGTSKAEQYF
TRBV7-2 | CASSLGYGTEAFF
TRBV19 | CASSPPPGELFF
TRBV27 | CASSFSFMARETDTQYF
TRBV7-2 | CASSPARSTDTQYF
TRBV5-6 | CASSWGLAGDNEQFF
TRBV6-6 | CASTQYPGWPQHF
TRBV11-2 | CASSPFIAGVETQYF
TRBV19 | CARMRGEFQPQHF
TRBV29-1 | CSSVTTPSGNEQFF
TRBV28 | CASTPGQGAYEQYF
TRBV5-1 | CASSRRDAGDTQYF
TRBV7-2 | CASSSRVSYEQYF
TRBV28 | CASSLGDIEQYF
TRBV5-1 | CASSLPKGTGGTEAFF
TRBV5-1 | CASSRDRGSYNEQFF
TRBV7-2 | CASSLYSGTYEQYF
TRBV15 | CATGRGQGNTGELFF
TRBV6-6 | CASSPDKNIQYF
TRBV11-2 | CASSLIQGGNTIYF
TRBV15 | CATSSALRRQNQPQHF
TRBV28 | CASSAAHSPNTEAFF
TRBV19 | CASCGTRAYNEQFF
TRBV27 | CASSLIHPSYEQYF
TRBV2 | CASSDGIGASNQPQHF
TRBV9 | CASSGKLAGAYNEQFF
TRBV7-9 | CASSISAGVAETQYF
TRBV6-5 | CASSPLLRYEQYF
TRBV19 | CASSMTGTGGEQYF
TRBV7-6 | CASSSGPNYGYTF
TRBV7-9 | CASSLGNYRGGITEAFF
TRBV2 | CAGLQGLFGTQYF